The entry below describes one TCR beta chain. This sample is part of a study of blood T cell repertoires in COVID-19. Study in general: PBMCs, B-cell-depleted T cells, or T cells provided the cDNA or gDNA that made up the material.

Clones were read by immunoSEQ multiplex PCR, and TCRdb kept only the in-frame ones, dropping some. Of a few hundred thousand clones in the sample, around 87% were seen once. Participant reports of clinical history set cohort assignment. This receptor was taken from a woman in her forties or fifties who had recovered from COVID-19. The sequenced material came from PBMCs or T cells enriched from blood (not recorded which).

CDR3 sequence: CASSPGLGGGYTF. The CDR3 coding sequence is TGCGCCAGCAGCCCGGGGCTGGGAGGCGGCTACACCTTC. The chain uses TRBV5-1 and TRBJ1-2, with TRBD1 as a possible D gene (5 bases). CDR3 length: 13 residues. V was pared by 4 bases and J by 8 bases, with 15 bases between. Germline lookup yields CDR1 SGHRS and CDR2 YFSETQ.